A single TCR beta chain is shown here with its context. Its target is unknown. One base away lies a much larger clone, so this may be a sequencing read error. The source of the sample is a study of breast tumors, draining lymph nodes, adjacent tissues. Whole-study results and caveats: The lymph node origin of tumor T cells was framed as consistent with a hypothesis, not demonstrated. Tumors had less TCR diversity than lymph nodes, more than nontumor tissue. The data were judged consistent with most tumor T cells coming from lymph node and expanding in tumor. Compared with basal-like, luminal-like tumors shared significantly more repertoire with nontumor tissue.

In germline, CDR1 is SGDLS, CDR2 YYNGEE. Trimming cost V 0 bases and J 0 bases, with 12 bases left between them. This CDR3 has 17 residues. MiXCR, run by TCRdb on the multiplex PCR reads, gives a single entry per CDR3 protein. The table records 45,000 to 60,000 distinct CDR3 sequences, 23% of them present only once. The source is a female donor with breast cancer. Some clones in this sample may be carry-over from other donors' samples. The sequencing sample was made of breast tumor tissue. The rearrangement uses TRBV9 and TRBJ2-2; the D gene is possibly TRBD2 (6 bases). The CDR3 protein is CASSVGRVGANTGELFF. In DNA form, the CDR3 reads TGTGCCAGCAGCGTAGGGAGGGTAGGTGCGAACACCGGGGAGCTGTTTTTT.